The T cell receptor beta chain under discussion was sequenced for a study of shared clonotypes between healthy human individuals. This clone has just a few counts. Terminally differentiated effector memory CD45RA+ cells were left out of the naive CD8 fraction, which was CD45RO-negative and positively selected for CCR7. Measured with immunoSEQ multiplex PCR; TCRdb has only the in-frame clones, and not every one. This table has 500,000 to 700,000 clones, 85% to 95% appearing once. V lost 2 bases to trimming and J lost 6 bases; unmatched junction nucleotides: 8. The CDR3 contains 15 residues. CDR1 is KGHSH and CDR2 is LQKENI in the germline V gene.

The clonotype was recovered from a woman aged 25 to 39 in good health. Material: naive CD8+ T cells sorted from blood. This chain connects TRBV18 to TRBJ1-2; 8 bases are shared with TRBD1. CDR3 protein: CASSPITTGVDGYTF. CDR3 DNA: TGTGCCAGCTCACCAATAACGACAGGGGTGGATGGCTACACCTTC.